This TCR beta chain was retrieved from a study of T cell repertoires in cytomegalovirus infection. Germline values: CDR1 DFQATT, CDR2 SNEGSKA (reference sequence). The CDR3 has 14 residues. V lost 6 bases, J lost 10 bases, and 19 bases lay in between. TCRdb re-called the reads with MiXCR, one entry per CDR3 protein. The repertoire holds about a million distinct CDR3 sequences, about a third seen once, with around an eighth in the top ten. Regarding the study as a whole: The study identified carriers of CMV plus the relevant HLA from cumulative public TCR beta family frequency.

In regard to this clonotype: No antigen is known for it.

The sequence derives from a human donor in good health (CMV status not recorded). Some clones in this sample may be carry-over from other donors' samples. The V call is TRBV20-1, the J call TRBJ1-6; no firm D call. The input for sequencing was cultured CD8+ T cells from PBMCs, taken from culture after CMV antigen stimulation. DNA for the CDR3: TGCAGTGCCCCCGAGGGCATGAGAGGGTCACCCCTCCACTTT. This translates into CSAPEGMRGSPLHF.